This entry features one T cell receptor (beta chain) sequence. Its antigen is not known. The sample comes from a study of shared clonotypes between healthy human individuals. Regarding the study as a whole: Some naive CD4 clonotypes, roughly 4.7%, turned up in common across four donors.

Clones were sequenced by immunoSEQ multiplex PCR, and TCRdb holds only the in-frame ones, with some missing. The sample lists approximately 2,000,000 clones; less than 95% were seen once. Looked up from germline, CDR1 is MDHEN and CDR2 is SYDVKM. This CDR3 has 14 amino acids. V lost 8 bases and J 4 bases, leaving 17 bases between the germline ends. Sequencing was carried out using naive CD4+ T cells from PBMCs. Subset described: CD45RA+ positively selected. V usage is TRBV28 and J usage is TRBJ1-2; D gene ambiguous. The sequence derives from a man aged 18 to 29 in good health. Some clones in this sample may be carry-over from other donors' samples. The CDR3 is CASRLRGGTYGYTF. As DNA, the CDR3 is TGTGCCAGCCGCCTTAGAGGCGGTACCTATGGCTACACCTTC.